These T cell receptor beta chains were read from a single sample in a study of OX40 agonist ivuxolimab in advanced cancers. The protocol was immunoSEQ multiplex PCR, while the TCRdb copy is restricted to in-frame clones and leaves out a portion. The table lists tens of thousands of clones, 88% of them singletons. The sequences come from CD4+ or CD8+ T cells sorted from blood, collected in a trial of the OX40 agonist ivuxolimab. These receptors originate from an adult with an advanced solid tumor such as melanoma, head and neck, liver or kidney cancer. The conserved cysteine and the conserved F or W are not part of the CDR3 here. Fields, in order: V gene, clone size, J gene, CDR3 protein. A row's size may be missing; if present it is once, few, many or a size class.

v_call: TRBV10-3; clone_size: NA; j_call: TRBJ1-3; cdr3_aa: ATRGEGTGNTIY
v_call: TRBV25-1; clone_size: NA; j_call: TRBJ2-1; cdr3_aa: ASSEFGGDYNEQF
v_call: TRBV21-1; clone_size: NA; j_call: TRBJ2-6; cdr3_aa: ASSKLQRGSGANVLT
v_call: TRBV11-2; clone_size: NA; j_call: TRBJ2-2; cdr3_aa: ASSGRGTSGTGELF
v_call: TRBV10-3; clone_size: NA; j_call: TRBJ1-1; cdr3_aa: AISESNEEEAF
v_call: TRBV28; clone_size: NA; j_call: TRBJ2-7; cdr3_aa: ASSLQGPYEQY
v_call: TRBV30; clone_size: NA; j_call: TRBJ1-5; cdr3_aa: AWSEDRVNQPQH
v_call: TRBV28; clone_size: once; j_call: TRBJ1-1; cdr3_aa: ASSFRGWRTEAF
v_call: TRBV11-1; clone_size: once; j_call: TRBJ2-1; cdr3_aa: ASSSGLGLAGYNEQF
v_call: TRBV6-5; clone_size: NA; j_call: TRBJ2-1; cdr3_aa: ASSVTSGRGQF
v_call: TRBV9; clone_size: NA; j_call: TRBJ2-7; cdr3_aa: ASSVGLAGIYEQY
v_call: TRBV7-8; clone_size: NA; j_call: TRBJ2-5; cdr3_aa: ASSLPWVRAGGGETQY
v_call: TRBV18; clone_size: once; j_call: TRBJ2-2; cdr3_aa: ASSPRASGTNTGELF
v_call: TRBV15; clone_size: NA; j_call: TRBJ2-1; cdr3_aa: ATSRDGAGEEDEQF
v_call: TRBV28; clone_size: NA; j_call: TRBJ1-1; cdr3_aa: ASSFLVRDREAF
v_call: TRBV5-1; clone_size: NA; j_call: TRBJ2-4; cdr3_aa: ASSWARGQRADIQY
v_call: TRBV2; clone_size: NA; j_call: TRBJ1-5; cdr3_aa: ASSEEVGNQPQH
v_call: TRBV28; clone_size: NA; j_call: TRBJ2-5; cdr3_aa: ASSSQLRGFGETQY
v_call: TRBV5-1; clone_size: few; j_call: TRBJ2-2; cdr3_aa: ASSLETGILTGELF
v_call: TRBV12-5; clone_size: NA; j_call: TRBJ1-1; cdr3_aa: ASGLGGAGNTEAF
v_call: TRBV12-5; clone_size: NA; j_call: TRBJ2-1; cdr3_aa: ASGSLAEGKGGQF
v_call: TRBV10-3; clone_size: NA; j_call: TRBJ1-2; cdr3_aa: AITGGGNYGYT
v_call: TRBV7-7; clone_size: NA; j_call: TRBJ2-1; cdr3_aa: ASSQPGQGHNEQF
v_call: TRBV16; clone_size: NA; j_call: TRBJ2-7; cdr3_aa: ASSHSGSSYEQY
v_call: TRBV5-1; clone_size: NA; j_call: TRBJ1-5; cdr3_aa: ASSLAGQGNQPQH
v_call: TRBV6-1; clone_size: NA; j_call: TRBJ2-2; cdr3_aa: ASSEAHRTLTGELF
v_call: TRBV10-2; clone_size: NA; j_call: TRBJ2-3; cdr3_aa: ASSGTGARADTQY
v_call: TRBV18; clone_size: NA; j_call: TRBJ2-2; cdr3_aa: ASSPVQGSGELF
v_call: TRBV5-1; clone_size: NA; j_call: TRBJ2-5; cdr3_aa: ASSRSGLAGDETQY
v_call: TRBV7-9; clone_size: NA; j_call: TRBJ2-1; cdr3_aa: ASSLSQGAANEQF
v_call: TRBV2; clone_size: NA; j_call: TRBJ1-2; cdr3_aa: ASSDRGPHGYT
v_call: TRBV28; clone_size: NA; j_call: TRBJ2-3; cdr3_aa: ASRSGTSGIKNTDTQY
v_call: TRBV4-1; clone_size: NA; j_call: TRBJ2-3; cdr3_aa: ASREGGIATDTQY
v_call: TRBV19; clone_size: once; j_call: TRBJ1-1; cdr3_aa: ASSRGGGNTEAF
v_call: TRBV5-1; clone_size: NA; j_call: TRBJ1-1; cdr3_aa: ASTPRGTRNTEAF
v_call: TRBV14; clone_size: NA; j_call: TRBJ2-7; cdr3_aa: ASVKGLTYEQY
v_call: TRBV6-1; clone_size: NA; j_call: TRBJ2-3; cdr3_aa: ASSETPPLAESTDTQY
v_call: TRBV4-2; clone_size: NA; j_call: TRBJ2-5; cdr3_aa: ASSLAGTQETQY
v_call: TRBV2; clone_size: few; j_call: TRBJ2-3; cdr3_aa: ASSDWDTQY
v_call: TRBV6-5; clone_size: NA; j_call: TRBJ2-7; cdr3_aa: ASRSTSGGSYEQY
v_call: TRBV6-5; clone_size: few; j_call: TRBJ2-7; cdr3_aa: ASSLRQPVWEQY
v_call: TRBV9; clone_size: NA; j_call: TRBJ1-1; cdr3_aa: ASSEPGQLNTEAF